Listed here are 5 T cell receptor beta chains from one sample, sequenced in a study of cytomegalovirus exposure and HLA in healthy donors. Both 60 Vbeta primers and 13 Jbeta primers went into the PCR. Some clones are missing from TCRdb's copy, which holds only in-frame ones; the method was immunoSEQ multiplex PCR. Altogether 150,000 to 200,000 clones are present, around 80% being singletons, with the ten largest covering more than 1.5%. Input material: PBMCs. These TCRs come from a human donor in good health.

The genes are TRBV4-3 and TRBJ1-5; D possibly corresponds to TRBD1 (6 bases). Trimming stripped 3 bases from V and 5 bases from J, with 14 bases between. The germline V gene encodes CDR1 LGHNA and CDR2 YSLEER. This CDR3 is built from 15 residues. CDR3 nucleotide sequence: TGCGCCAGCAGCCACCAAACAGGGTACGATCAGCCCCAGCATTTT. It translates to CASSHQTGYDQPQHF.

The rearrangement uses TRBV11-2 and TRBJ1-1, with D uncertain. Trimming stripped 4 bases from V and 0 bases from J, with 12 bases between. Germline CDR1 SGHAT, CDR2 FQNNGV. CDR3 size: 15 residues. The chain's CDR3 is CASSSNPTVNTEAFF. Here the CDR3 DNA reads TGTGCCAGCAGCTCAAACCCTACAGTGAACACTGAAGCTTTCTTT.

CDR3 nucleotides: TGTGCCAGCAGTGCCGAACCGGGACAGGGCTACGAGCAGTACTTC. Its protein is CASSAEPGQGYEQYF. V usage is TRBV2 and J usage is TRBJ2-7; 9 nucleotides line up with TRBD1. There are 15 residues in the CDR3. The J segment lost 3 bases and the V segment lost 4 bases, leaving 7 bases of the junction unmatched. The germline V gene has CDR1 SNHLY and CDR2 FYNNEI.

The chain links TRBV2 to TRBJ2-6, with TRBD2 matching over 13 bases. V dropped 10 bases and J dropped 3; count of bases not matched to a gene: 12. Per the germline V gene, CDR1 is SNHLY and CDR2 is FYNNEI. The length of the CDR3 is 18 residues. The CDR3 DNA reads TGTGCCACCAGACTAGCGGGGGGTCCCCTATTTGGGGCCAACGTCCTGACTTTC. It translates to CATRLAGGPLFGANVLTF. The full variable domain, rest sourced from reference TRBV2 and TRBJ2-6, is EPEVTQTPSHQVTQMGQEVILRCVPISNHLYFYWYRQILGQKVEFLVSFYNNEISEKSEIFDDQFSVERPDGSNFTLKIRSTKLEDSAMYFCATRLAGGPLFGANVLTFGAGSRLTVL.

The chain combines TRBV7-2 with TRBJ1-1; D unresolved. Deletions cut 10 bases from V and 1 base from J, with 7 bases between. CDR3 length equals 11 residues. Germline V gives CDR1 SGHTA, CDR2 FQGNSA. As DNA, the CDR3 is TGTGCCACCGAGGGGAACACTGAAGCTTTCTTT. It specifies CATEGNTEAFF.